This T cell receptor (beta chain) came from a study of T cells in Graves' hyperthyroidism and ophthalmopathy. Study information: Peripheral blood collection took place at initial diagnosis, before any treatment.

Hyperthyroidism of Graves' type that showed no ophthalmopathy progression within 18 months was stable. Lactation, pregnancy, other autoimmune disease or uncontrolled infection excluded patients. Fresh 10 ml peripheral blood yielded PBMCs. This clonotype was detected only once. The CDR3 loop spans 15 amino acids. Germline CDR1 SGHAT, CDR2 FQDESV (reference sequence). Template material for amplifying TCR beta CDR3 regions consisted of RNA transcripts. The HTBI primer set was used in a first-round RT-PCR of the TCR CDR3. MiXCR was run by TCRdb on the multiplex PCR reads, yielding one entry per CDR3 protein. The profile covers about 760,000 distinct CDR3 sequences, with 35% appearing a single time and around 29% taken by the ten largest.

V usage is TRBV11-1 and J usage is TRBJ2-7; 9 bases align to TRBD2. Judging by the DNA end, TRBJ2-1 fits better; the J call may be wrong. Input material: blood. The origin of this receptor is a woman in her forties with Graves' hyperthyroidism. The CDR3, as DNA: TGTGCCAGCAGCGGGTCTAGCGGGACCTACAATGAGCAGTTCTTC. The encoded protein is CASSGSSGTYNEQFF.